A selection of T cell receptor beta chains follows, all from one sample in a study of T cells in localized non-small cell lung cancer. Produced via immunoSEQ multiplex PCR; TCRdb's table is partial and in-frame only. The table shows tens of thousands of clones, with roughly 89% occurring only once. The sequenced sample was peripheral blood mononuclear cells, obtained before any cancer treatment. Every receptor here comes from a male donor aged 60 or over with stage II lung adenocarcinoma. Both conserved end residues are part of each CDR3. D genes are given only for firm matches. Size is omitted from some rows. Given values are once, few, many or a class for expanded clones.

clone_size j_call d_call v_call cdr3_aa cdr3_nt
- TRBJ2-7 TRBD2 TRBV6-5 CASSPAGAGYEQYF TGTGCCAGCAGCCCAGCGGGAGCAGGCTACGAGCAGTACTTC
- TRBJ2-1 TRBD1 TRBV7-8 CASSFYRGNEQFF TGTGCCAGCAGCTTTTACAGGGGCAATGAGCAGTTCTTC
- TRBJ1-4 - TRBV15 CATSRGLQEKLFF TGTGCCACCAGCAGAGGTTTACAGGAAAAACTGTTTTTT
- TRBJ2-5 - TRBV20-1 CSAIVKTQYF TGCAGTGCTATTGTCAAGACCCAGTACTTC
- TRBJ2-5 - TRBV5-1 CASSRAGWRETQYF TGCGCCAGCAGCCGAGCCGGATGGCGGGAGACCCAGTACTTC
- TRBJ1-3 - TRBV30 CAWKQHRLNSGNTIYF TGTGCCTGGAAACAGCACAGATTAAACTCTGGAAACACCATATATTTT
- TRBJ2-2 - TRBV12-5 CASGKDFTGELFF TGTGCTAGTGGTAAGGACTTCACCGGGGAGCTGTTTTTT
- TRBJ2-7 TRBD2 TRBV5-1 CASSLSGTSYEQYF TGCGCCAGCAGCTTGAGTGGGACTAGCTACGAGCAGTACTTC
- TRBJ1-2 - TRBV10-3 CAITVQGATNYGYTF TGTGCCATCACGGTCCAGGGCGCCACTAACTATGGCTACACCTTC
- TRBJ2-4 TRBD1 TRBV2 CASSQTGTKNIQYF TGTGCCAGCAGCCAGACAGGGACCAAAAACATTCAGTACTTC
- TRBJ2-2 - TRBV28 CASSPIGAGELFF TGTGCCAGCAGTCCCATAGGAGCCGGGGAGCTGTTTTTT
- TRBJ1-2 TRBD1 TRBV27 CASSLSRPKGAKENYGYTF TGTGCCAGCAGTTTATCGAGGCCCAAGGGGGCCAAAGAGAACTATGGCTACACCTTC
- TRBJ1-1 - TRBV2 CASSEGGGTEAFF TGTGCCAGCAGTGAAGGAGGGGGCACTGAAGCTTTCTTT
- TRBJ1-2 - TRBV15 CATSRDSYGYTF TGTGCCACCAGCAGAGACAGCTATGGCTACACCTTC
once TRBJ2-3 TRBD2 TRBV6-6 CASSYGLVAGGNTQYF TGTGCCAGCAGTTACGGGCTCGTAGCGGGAGGTAATACGCAGTATTTT
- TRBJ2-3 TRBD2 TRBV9 CASKRDPTDTQYF TGTGCCAGCAAGCGGGACCCCACAGATACGCAGTATTTT
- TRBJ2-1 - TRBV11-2 CASSIGGQWSSYNEQFF TGTGCCAGCAGCATAGGTGGACAGTGGAGTTCTTACAATGAGCAGTTCTTC
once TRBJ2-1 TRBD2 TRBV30 CASRSRLALSYNEQFF TGTGCCTCTAGGTCCCGACTAGCTCTATCTTACAATGAGCAGTTCTTC
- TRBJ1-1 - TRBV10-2 CASGAAVGDTEAFF TGCGCCAGCGGGGCCGCGGTTGGGGACACTGAAGCTTTCTTT
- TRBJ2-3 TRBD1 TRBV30 CASTGPGRTQYF TGTGCCTCGACAGGGCCAGGGCGGACGCAGTATTTT
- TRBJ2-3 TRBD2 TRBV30 CAWAPGAGEVDTQYF TGTGCCTGGGCCCCGGGAGCGGGAGAAGTGGATACGCAGTATTTT
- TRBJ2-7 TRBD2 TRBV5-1 CASGTSFREQYF TGCGCCAGCGGGACTAGTTTTCGGGAGCAGTACTTC
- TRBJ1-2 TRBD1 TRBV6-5 CASSSGQGPGYTF TGTGCCAGCAGTTCCGGACAGGGACCTGGCTACACCTTC
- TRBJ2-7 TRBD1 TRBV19 CASSMELTGIPYEQYF TGTGCCAGTAGTATGGAGCTGACAGGGATCCCCTACGAGCAGTACTTC
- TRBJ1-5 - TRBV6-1 CASSEMRRQPQHF TGTGCCAGCAGTGAAATGCGTCGTCAGCCCCAGCATTTT
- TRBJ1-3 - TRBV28 CASLGGAGNTIYF TGTGCCAGCCTTGGGGGTGCTGGAAACACCATATATTTT
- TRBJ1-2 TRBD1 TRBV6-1 CASSEAPGQLYGYTF TGTGCCAGCAGTGAAGCCCCGGGACAGCTTTATGGCTACACCTTC
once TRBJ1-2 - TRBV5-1 CASSLDARENYGYTF TGCGCCAGCAGCTTGGACGCCAGGGAAAACTATGGCTACACCTTC
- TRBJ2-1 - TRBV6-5 CASSYSRSGEAQFF TGTGCCAGCAGTTACTCCCGTTCAGGGGAAGCGCAGTTCTTC
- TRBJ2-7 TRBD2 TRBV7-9 CASSFSSGYEQYF TGTGCCAGCAGCTTTTCTAGCGGCTACGAGCAGTACTTC
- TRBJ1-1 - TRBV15 CATSTNLGTEAFF TGTGCCACCAGTACCAATTTGGGCACTGAAGCTTTCTTT
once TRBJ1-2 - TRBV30 CAWSVGLAYGYTF TGTGCCTGGAGCGTCGGTCTGGCCTATGGCTACACCTTC
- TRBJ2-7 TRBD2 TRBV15 CATSRGGRGIFYEQYF TGTGCCACCAGCAGAGGAGGGAGGGGAATTTTCTACGAGCAGTACTTC
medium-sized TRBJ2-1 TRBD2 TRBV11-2 CASSLDGDSGRIGWEFF TGTGCCAGCAGCTTAGACGGGGATAGCGGGAGGATCGGGTGGGAGTTCTTC
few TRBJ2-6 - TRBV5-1 CASSRTAPNSGANVLTF TGCGCCAGCAGCAGGACAGCCCCTAACTCTGGGGCCAACGTCCTGACTTTC
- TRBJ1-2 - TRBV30 CASQGAGGDGYTF TGTGCCTCCCAAGGGGCGGGTGGTGATGGCTACACCTTC
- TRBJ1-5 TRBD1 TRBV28 CASSSTGATLNQPQHF TGTGCCAGCAGTTCGACAGGGGCCACCTTAAATCAGCCCCAGCATTTT
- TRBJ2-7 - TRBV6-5 CASSHRLHEQYF TGTGCCAGCAGCCATCGACTGCACGAGCAGTACTTC
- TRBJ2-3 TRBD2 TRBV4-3 CASSQDLGLGHLNTDTQYF TGCGCCAGCAGCCAAGATTTAGGACTAGGGCACCTAAACACAGATACGCAGTATTTT
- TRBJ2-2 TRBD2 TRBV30 CAWKQSRGSGWVTGELFF TGTGCCTGGAAACAAAGCAGAGGTAGCGGGTGGGTCACCGGGGAGCTGTTTTTT
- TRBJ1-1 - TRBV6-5 CASSPGMNTEAFF TGTGCCAGCAGCCCGGGGATGAACACTGAAGCTTTCTTT
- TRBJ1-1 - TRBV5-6 CASSLRGELRAEAFF TGTGCCAGCAGCTTGAGGGGTGAGTTAAGGGCTGAAGCTTTCTTT
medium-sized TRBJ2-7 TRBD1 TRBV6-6 CASSLTGDTYEQYF TGTGCCAGCAGTCTCACAGGGGACACCTACGAGCAGTACTTC
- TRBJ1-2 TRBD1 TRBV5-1 CASSSIGGSVLDGYTF TGCGCCAGCAGCTCGATAGGGGGCAGCGTTTTGGATGGCTACACCTTC
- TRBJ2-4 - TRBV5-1 CASSSDGIQYF TGCGCCAGCAGCTCGGATGGCATTCAGTACTTC
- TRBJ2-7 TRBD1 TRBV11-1 CASSAGGSEQYF TGTGCCAGCAGCGCAGGGGGCTCCGAGCAGTACTTC
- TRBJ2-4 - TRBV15 CATSRPTDTKNIQYF TGTGCCACCAGCCGGCCCACAGATACCAAAAACATTCAGTACTTC
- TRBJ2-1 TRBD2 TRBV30 CAWSFLAGTQQFF TGTGCCTGGAGCTTTCTAGCGGGGACACAGCAGTTCTTC
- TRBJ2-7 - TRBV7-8 CASSYYHEQYF TGTGCCAGCAGCTACTATCACGAGCAGTACTTC
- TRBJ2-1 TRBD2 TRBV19 CASSRTSGASYNEQFF TGTGCCAGTAGTAGGACTAGCGGGGCCTCCTACAATGAGCAGTTCTTC
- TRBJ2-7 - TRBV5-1 CASSWKQNYEQYF TGCGCCAGCAGCTGGAAACAGAACTACGAGCAGTACTTC
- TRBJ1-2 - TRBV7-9 CASSPRTAAHGYTF TGTGCCAGCAGCCCACGGACAGCCGCCCACGGCTACACCTTC
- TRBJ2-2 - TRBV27 CASSLYSSGELFF TGTGCCAGCAGTCTTTACTCGTCTGGGGAGCTGTTTTTT
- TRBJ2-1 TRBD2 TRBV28 CASSLTSGIHNEQFF TGTGCCAGCAGTTTAACTAGCGGGATTCACAATGAGCAGTTCTTC
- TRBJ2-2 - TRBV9 CASSVGGSGGELFF TGTGCCAGCAGCGTAGGAGGATCGGGCGGGGAGCTGTTTTTT
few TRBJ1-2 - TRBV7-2 CASRTDWDYGYTF TGTGCCAGCAGGACCGACTGGGACTATGGCTACACCTTC
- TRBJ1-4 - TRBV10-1 CASSETRRQTNEKLFF TGCGCCAGCAGTGAGACTAGGAGGCAAACTAATGAAAAACTGTTTTTT
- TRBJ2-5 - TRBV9 CASSVGPEETQYF TGTGCCAGCAGCGTTGGACCTGAAGAGACCCAGTACTTC
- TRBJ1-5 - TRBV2 CASSETGPGQPQHF TGTGCCAGCAGTGAAACAGGGCCGGGGCAGCCCCAGCATTTT